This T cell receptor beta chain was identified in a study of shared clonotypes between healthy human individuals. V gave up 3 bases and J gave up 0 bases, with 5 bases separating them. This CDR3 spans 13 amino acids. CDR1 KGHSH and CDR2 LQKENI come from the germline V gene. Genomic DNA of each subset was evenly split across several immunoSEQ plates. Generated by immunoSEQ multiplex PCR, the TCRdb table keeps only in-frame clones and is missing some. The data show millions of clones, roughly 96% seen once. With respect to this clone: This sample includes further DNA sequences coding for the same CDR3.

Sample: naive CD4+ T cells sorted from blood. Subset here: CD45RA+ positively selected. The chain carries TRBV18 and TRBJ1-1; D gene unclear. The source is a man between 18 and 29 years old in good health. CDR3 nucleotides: TGTGCCAGCTCACCCACAGTGAACACTGAAGCTTTCTTT. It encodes CASSPTVNTEAFF. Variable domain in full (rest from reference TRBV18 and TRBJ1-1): NAGVMQNPRHLVRRRGQEARLRCSPMKGHSHVYWYRQLPEEGLKFMVYLQKENIIDESGMPKERFSAEFPKEGPSILRIQQVVRGDSAAYFCASSPTVNTEAFFGQGTRLTVV.